The T cell receptor (beta chain) described here comes from a study of circulating tumor DNA in untreated peripheral T-cell lymphoma (dated by TCRdb to the early 2020s). The study in broad terms: To follow circulating tumor DNA that carried tumor TCR clonotypes, serum samples were drawn at baseline and then repeatedly over the course of treatment. Broad study findings and their caveats: ctDNA persistence did not always predict relapse, since two patients whose ctDNA stayed persistently detectable after therapy remained in remission over around nine years of follow-up. Among about two dozen serially sampled patients, ctDNA clearance after two cycles was observed in approximately 40%, and a trend toward worse survival was observed with detectable ctDNA after therapy. Tumor-specific clonotypes turned up in around 73% of patients, identified from roughly 90% of baseline tissues and from about 67% of baseline serum samples.

Sequences LGHNA (CDR1) and YSLEER (CDR2) are obtained from the germline V gene. Germline trimming amounts to 0 bases on V and 1 base on J, with 5 as the count of junction bases outside the gene matches. From cysteine to phenylalanine, the CDR3 is 17 amino acids long. The retained sequence is limited to the CDR3, 51 bases, with the frame set at the first base. In a trial, the study monitored patients with peripheral T-cell lymphoma who were getting frontline treatment by applying next-generation sequencing to their T-cell receptor sequences. A word on this clone: Its antigen remains undetermined. No much larger clone exists at a distance of one base, and base qualities are not known.

The library was produced with the immunoSEQ multiplex PCR assay. TCRdb took this table from immuneACCESS and kept in-frame rearrangements with V and J called. Such tables lack part of the clones; where checked against another copy, unresolved V genes explain under half of the gap, and the rest is unexplained. In all, the sample holds 300 to 500 clones, and approximately 90% of those were seen once. Of the sample, approximately 86% falls within the top ten clones. The rearranged segments are TRBV4-3 and TRBJ2-3, with 9 bases aligning to TRBD2. Sequenced material: cell-free DNA from blood serum. This receptor was identified in a human donor with peripheral T-cell lymphoma. The encoded CDR3 is CASSQDLSSGGTDTQYF. The nucleotide sequence is TGCGCCAGCAGCCAAGATTTGTCTAGCGGGGGCACAGATACGCAGTATTTT.